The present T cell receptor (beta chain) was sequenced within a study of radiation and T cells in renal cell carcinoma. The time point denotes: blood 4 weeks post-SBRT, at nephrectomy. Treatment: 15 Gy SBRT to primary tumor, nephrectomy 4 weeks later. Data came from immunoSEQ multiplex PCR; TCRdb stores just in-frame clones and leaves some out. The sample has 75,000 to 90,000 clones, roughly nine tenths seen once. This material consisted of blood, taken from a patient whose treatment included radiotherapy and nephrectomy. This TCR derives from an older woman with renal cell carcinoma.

This CDR3 reads CASSVGLDRLVLEQFF. CDR3 bases: TGTGCCAGCAGCGTAGGGCTGGACAGGTTAGTCTTAGAGCAGTTCTTC. The V gene is TRBV9, the J gene TRBJ2-1; TRBD1 aligns across 7 bases. The junction had 13 bases not matched to a gene; V was cut back by 0 bases and J by 10 bases. The CDR3 has 16 residues. Germline V lookup: CDR1 SGDLS, CDR2 YYNGEE.